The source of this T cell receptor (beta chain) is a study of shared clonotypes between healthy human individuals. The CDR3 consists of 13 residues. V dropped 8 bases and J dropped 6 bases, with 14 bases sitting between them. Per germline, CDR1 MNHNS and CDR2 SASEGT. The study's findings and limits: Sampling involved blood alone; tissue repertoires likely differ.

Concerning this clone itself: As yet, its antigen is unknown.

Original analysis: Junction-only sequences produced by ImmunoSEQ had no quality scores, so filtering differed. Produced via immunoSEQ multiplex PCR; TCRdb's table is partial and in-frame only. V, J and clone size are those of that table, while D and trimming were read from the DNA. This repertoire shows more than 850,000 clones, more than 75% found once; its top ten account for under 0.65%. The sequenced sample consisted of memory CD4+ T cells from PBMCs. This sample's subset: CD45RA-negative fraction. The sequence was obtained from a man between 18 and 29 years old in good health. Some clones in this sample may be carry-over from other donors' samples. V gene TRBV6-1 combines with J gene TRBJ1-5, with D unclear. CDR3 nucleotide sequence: TGTGCCAGCTCCTTGACTGATTCTCAGCCCCAGCATTTT. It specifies CASSLTDSQPQHF.